Included here is one TCR beta chain sequence, with context. Its antigen remains unidentified. Trimming left V 0 bases short and J 6 bases short, with 10 bases between. Germline loops: CDR1 SGDLS, CDR2 YYNGEE. The CDR3 runs to 13 residues. Researchers ran the PCR with 60 Vbeta and 13 Jbeta primers. TCRdb's copy holds only in-frame clones and misses some; the assay was immunoSEQ multiplex PCR. The sample yields about 170,000 clones, around 77% seen once. This specimen comes from a study of cytomegalovirus exposure and HLA in healthy donors. The study's findings and limits: Later genetic work tied a missense DCLRE1C variant to beta-chain V and J trimming. For presence/absence analyses, sequencing depth was assumed to be roughly uniform across donors.

The rearrangement links TRBV9 to TRBJ2-7; D is unresolved. This sequence was found in a woman in her 30s in good health and CMV-seropositive. The sequencing input was PBMCs. This chain's CDR3 is CASSVGIESEQYF. In DNA form, the CDR3 reads TGTGCCAGCAGCGTAGGTATTGAGTCCGAGCAGTACTTC.